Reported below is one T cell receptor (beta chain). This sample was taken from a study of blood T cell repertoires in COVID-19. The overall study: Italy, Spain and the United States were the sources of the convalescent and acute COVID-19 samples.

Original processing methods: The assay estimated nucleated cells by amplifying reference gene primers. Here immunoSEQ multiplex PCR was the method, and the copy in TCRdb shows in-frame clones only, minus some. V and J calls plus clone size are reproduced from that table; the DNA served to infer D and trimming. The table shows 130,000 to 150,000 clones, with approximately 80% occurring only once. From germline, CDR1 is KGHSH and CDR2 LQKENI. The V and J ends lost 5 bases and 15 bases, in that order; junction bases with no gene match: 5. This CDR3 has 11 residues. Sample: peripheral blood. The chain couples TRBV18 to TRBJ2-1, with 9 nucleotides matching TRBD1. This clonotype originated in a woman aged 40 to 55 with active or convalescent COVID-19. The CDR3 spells CASSTGTGMFF. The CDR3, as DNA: TGTGCCAGCTCAACCGGGACAGGGATGTTCTTC.